The entry below describes one TCR beta chain. Its antigen is not identified. This sample stems from a study of blood T cells in healthy people across ages. Study at large: About one barcoded beta molecule per two T cells was the capture yield of template switching.

It was with a sample-barcoded 5' primer and a J-beta primer mix that a second PCR of roughly 6 to 12 cycles was run. TCRdb processed the 5' RACE reads anew with MiXCR; each CDR3 protein has one entry. The repertoire includes about 650,000 distinct CDR3 sequences, more than 45% of them detected once, and approximately 13% sits in the top ten. Study-wide results and caveats: Both naive CD4+ cell counts and diversity were greater in long-lived donors than in aged donors.

Each sample yielded at least 5.5 micrograms of PBMC total RNA. CDR3 length: 14 amino acids. Per germline, CDR1 LGHNT and CDR2 FRNRAP. V lost 1 base and J lost 4, with 9 bases in between. This receptor was taken from a woman older than 75 in good health. Sequencing was carried out using blood. The gene calls are TRBV12-5 and TRBJ2-3, with D tentatively TRBD1 or TRBD2 (5 bases each). CDR3 in amino acids: CASGLDGGADTQYF. The CDR3 bases are TGTGCTAGTGGTTTGGATGGGGGTGCAGATACGCAGTATTTT.